One sample yielded the 10 T cell receptor beta chains listed below, sequenced in a study of blood T cell repertoires in COVID-19. TCRdb keeps only in-frame clones here, not all; method: immunoSEQ multiplex PCR. The profile shows 100,000 to 150,000 clones, about 80% of them singletons. Sequencing was performed on peripheral blood. The source of these receptors is a woman aged 45-60 years with acute or convalescent COVID-19.

This clone came up a few times. The chain joins TRBV9 to TRBJ2-5, with 11 nucleotides matching TRBD2. CDR1 is SGDLS and CDR2 is YYNGEE in the germline V gene. V lost 0 bases and J lost 4; bases outside the gene matches: 11. The CDR3 contains 18 residues. The CDR3 DNA reads as TGTGCCAGCAGCGTAGATGCTAGCGGGGGGCCTGGGAGAGAGACCCAGTACTTC. It yields the protein CASSVDASGGPGRETQYF. The complete variable domain, with remaining parts taken from reference TRBV9 and TRBJ2-5, reads DSGVTQTPKHLITATGQRVTLRCSPRSGDLSVYWYQQSLDQGLQFLIQYYNGEERAKGNILERFSAQQFPDLHSELNLSSLELGDSALYFCASSVDASGGPGRETQYFGPGTRLLVL.

The chain uses TRBV7-9 and TRBJ1-1; D is undetermined. The CDR3 runs 18 residues. The V end lost 0 bases, the J end lost 0 bases, and 17 bases lay between the germline ends. The V gene's germline CDR1 is SEHNR and CDR2 FQNEAQ (reference sequence). DNA of the CDR3: TGTGCCAGCAGCTTAGCTTTCAGCGGCCGCGGGGTGAACACTGAAGCTTTCTTT. Its translation: CASSLAFSGRGVNTEAFF.

The rearrangement joins TRBV30 to TRBJ1-5, with TRBD1 as a possible D gene (5 bases). Between the trimmed V and J ends, which lost 5 bases and 9 bases, there was a span of 14 bases. Germline V gene sequence: CDR1 GTSNPN, CDR2 SVGIG (reference sequence). The length of the CDR3 is 12 residues. The CDR3 reads CAWQGSFGPQHF. Here the CDR3 DNA reads TGTGCCTGGCAGGGCAGCTTTGGGCCCCAGCATTTT.

This clone was picked up one time. The chain combines TRBV6-5 with TRBJ1-2; 7 nucleotides agree with TRBD1. V dropped 5 bases and J dropped 4; count of bases not matched to a gene: 4. Germline loops: CDR1 MNHEY, CDR2 SVGAGI. The CDR3 runs 13 residues. DNA of the CDR3: TGTGCCAGCAGTCGACAGGGAGTCTATGGCTACACCTTC. Translating it yields CASSRQGVYGYTF.

To note about this clone: Other nucleotide sequences from this sample produce the same CDR3. This sequence joins TRBV19 and TRBJ1-5; D remains ambiguous. Deletions cut 3 bases from V and 5 bases from J, with 11 bases between. This CDR3 is built from 14 residues. The germline V gene encodes CDR1 LNHDA and CDR2 SQIVND (reference sequence). The CDR3 here is CASSISGGDQPQHF. CDR3 coding DNA: TGTGCCAGTAGTATCTCGGGTGGCGATCAGCCCCAGCATTTT.

Here the CDR3 DNA reads TGTGCCAGCAGCTACGACAGGGAAGGAGGTTATGGCTACACCTTC. Its translation is CASSYDREGGYGYTF. The rearrangement uses TRBV5-4 and TRBJ1-2; TRBD1 matches at 7 bases. The junction had 10 bases not matched to a gene; V was cut back by 3 bases and J by 5 bases. Germline CDR1 is SGHNT and CDR2 is YYREEE (reference sequence). The CDR3 covers 15 residues.

V is TRBV5-1 and J is TRBJ2-2; D is undetermined. Trimming removed 0 bases at V and 0 bases at J, with 9 bases between. Per the germline V gene, CDR1 is SGHRS and CDR2 is YFSETQ. CDR3 length equals 16 residues. The CDR3 DNA is TGCGCCAGCAGCTTGGATCCCAGATCGAACACCGGGGAGCTGTTTTTT. Protein product: CASSLDPRSNTGELFF. The entire variable domain, with the rest obtained from reference TRBV5-1 and TRBJ2-2, is as follows: KAGVTQTPRYLIKTRGQQVTLSCSPISGHRSVSWYQQTPGQGLQFLFEYFSETQRNKGNFPGRFSGRQFSNSRSEMNVSTLELGDSALYLCASSLDPRSNTGELFFGEGSRLTVL.

This chain uses TRBV5-1 with TRBJ1-6, with unresolved D. Germline V gives CDR1 SGHRS, CDR2 YFSETQ. The CDR3 length is 13 residues. V was clipped by 2 bases and J by 8 bases, with 8 bases between them. CDR3 loop: CASSFGSDSPLHF. The CDR3 bases are TGCGCCAGCAGCTTCGGGTCTGATTCACCCCTCCACTTT. The whole variable domain, filled in from reference TRBV5-1 and TRBJ1-6, reads KAGVTQTPRYLIKTRGQQVTLSCSPISGHRSVSWYQQTPGQGLQFLFEYFSETQRNKGNFPGRFSGRQFSNSRSEMNVSTLELGDSALYLCASSFGSDSPLHFGNGTRLTVT.

The chain couples TRBV5-4 to TRBJ2-2; TRBD1 might be the D (5 bases). Germline CDR1 reads SGHNT; CDR2 reads YYREEE (reference sequence). The V end was cut by 0 bases, the J end by 3 bases, with 9 bases between. CDR3 length: 15 amino acids. As DNA, the CDR3 is TGTGCCAGCAGCTTGGTGACAGCTGACACCGGGGAGCTGTTTTTT. This translates into CASSLVTADTGELFF.

CDR3 nucleotides: TGCGCCAGCAGTTCAGGATCCAACCACGAGCAGTACTTC. It yields the protein CASSSGSNHEQYF. V is TRBV10-1 and J is TRBJ2-7; D unresolved. This CDR3 is 13 amino acids long. Germline CDR1 WNHNN, CDR2 SYGVQD (reference sequence). V lost 5 bases to trimming and J lost 5 bases, with 13 bases between them.